The present T cell receptor (beta chain) was sequenced within a study of CD8+CD57+ T cells in acquired aplastic anemia. Genomic DNA, serving as template, underwent TCR beta VDJ and CDR3 profiling. TCRdb itself ran the reads through MiXCR, one entry per CDR3 protein. Found here are under 200,000 distinct CDR3 sequences, over 55% of them singletons; the top ten hold 35% to 60%. All sequencing subjects had displayed CD8+CD57+ cell expansion on flow cytometry. Sequencing was performed on sorted CD4+, CD8+, or CD8+CD57+ T cells (not recorded which) from PBMCs. The sequence was obtained from a human donor with aplastic anemia.

In nucleotides, the CDR3 is TGCAGTGCTAGGACCCTAGGAGGGGAGCTGTTTTTT. Residues: CSARTLGGELFF. J is TRBJ2-2 and V is TRBV20-1; no firm D call. The V gene's germline CDR1 is DFQATT and CDR2 SNEGSKA (reference sequence). Between the trimmed V and J ends, which lost 3 bases and 8 bases, there was a span of 10 bases. The CDR3 has 12 amino acids.